This TCR beta chain was captured by sequencing in a study of OX40 agonist ivuxolimab in advanced cancers. The CDR3 is 8 residues long. The V gene's germline CDR1 is SGHTS and CDR2 YDEGEE. Comments on this clone: The germline gene is not matched at one end of the junction; a read error may be the cause.

Clones were sequenced by immunoSEQ multiplex PCR, and TCRdb holds only the in-frame ones, with some missing. The sample has 62,000 or so clones; 70% to 90% are singletons. This sample comprised CD4+ or CD8+ T cells sorted from blood, obtained in a trial of the OX40 agonist ivuxolimab. The rearrangement links TRBV5-8 to TRBJ2-3, with D hard to call. The receptor comes from an adult with an advanced solid tumor such as melanoma, head and neck, liver or kidney cancer. CDR3 nucleotides: TGTGCCAGCAGCGTCTCCACCTTT. The encoded protein is CASSVSTF.